These 13 T cell receptor beta chains came from one sample sequenced in a study of shared clonotypes between healthy human individuals. The repertoire was sequenced with immunoSEQ multiplex PCR; TCRdb's copy has only in-frame clones and lacks some. The table includes about 560,000 clones, just over 75% detected once. Sequenced material: PBMCs. These TCRs come from a woman between 40 and 55 years old in good health. Some clones in this sample may be carry-over from other donors' samples.

At least ten counts were recorded for this clone. The rearrangement uses TRBV19 and TRBJ1-4; D possibly corresponds to TRBD1 (5 bases). Germline values: CDR1 LNHDA, CDR2 SQIVND (reference sequence). Between the trimmed V and J ends, which lost 3 bases and 5 bases, there was a span of 13 bases. The CDR3 extends over 15 amino acids. The CDR3 DNA follows: TGTGCCAGTAGTATCGGCAGGGAGGAAAATGAAAAACTGTTTTTT. Translated: CASSIGREENEKLFF.

The rearrangement uses TRBV5-1 and TRBJ2-1, with 7 nucleotides matching TRBD2. The germline V gene encodes CDR1 SGHRS and CDR2 YFSETQ. CDR3 length: 14 amino acids. V lost 8 bases to trimming and J lost 7 bases; unmatched junction nucleotides: 12. Here the CDR3 reads CASKREGASNEQFF. The CDR3 coding sequence is TGCGCCAGTAAAAGGGAGGGCGCCTCGAATGAGCAGTTCTTC.

This rearrangement joins TRBV28 to TRBJ2-1; tentatively, D is TRBD1 or TRBD2 (5 bases each). The germline CDR1 and CDR2 sequences are MDHEN and SYDVKM. This CDR3 has 13 amino acids. Trimming left V 3 bases short and J 5 bases short, with 8 bases between. The DNA of the CDR3 is TGTGCCAGCAGTTTTGGGGGTAACAATGAGCAGTTCTTC. It specifies CASSFGGNNEQFF.

This clone has a single count. The gene calls are TRBV18 and TRBJ2-3, with 8 bases matching TRBD1. CDR1 KGHSH and CDR2 LQKENI come from the germline V gene. The V segment lost 3 bases and the J segment 1 base; nucleotides outside the gene matches: 6. The CDR3 spans 16 residues. The CDR3 loop reads CASSPWETGGTDTQYF. The CDR3 DNA sequence: TGTGCCAGCTCACCTTGGGAGACAGGGGGCACAGATACGCAGTATTTT.

The chain couples TRBV5-1 to TRBJ2-3, with 13 bases lining up with TRBD2. Germline V lookup: CDR1 SGHRS, CDR2 YFSETQ. V trimming: 2 bases; J trimming: 6 bases; junction bases outside the gene matches: 6. The CDR3 has 16 residues. In nucleotides, the CDR3 is TGCGCCAGCAGCTTAGGACTAGCGGGAGAGTGGGATACGCAGTATTTT. Amino acids: CASSLGLAGEWDTQYF.

V and J are TRBV6-1 and TRBJ2-2, with D perhaps TRBD2 (5 bases). V shed 3 bases and J shed 2 bases, with 10 bases lying between them. This CDR3 comprises 15 residues. The V gene's germline CDR1 is MNHNS and CDR2 SASEGT. CDR3 amino acids: CASSEGSLNTGELFF. The CDR3 nucleotides are TGTGCCAGCAGTGAGGGGAGCCTCAACACCGGGGAGCTGTTTTTT.

DNA of the CDR3: TGTGCCAGCAGCAAAGATGCTGTCCTAGCGGTGAGGGAGCAGTACTTC. Protein sequence: CASSKDAVLAVREQYF. The gene calls are TRBV21-1 and TRBJ2-7; the DNA was not compared with TRBD2, the D call given in the table. TRBV21-1 is described as a pseudogene. The CDR3 covers 16 residues.

The gene calls are TRBV7-2 and TRBJ2-4; D gene unclear. CDR1 and CDR2 (germline): SGHTA, FQGNSA. V lost 1 base, J lost 5 bases, and 9 bases lay in between. This CDR3 is built from 14 residues. CDR3 in DNA: TGTGCCAGCAGCTTAGTGGCTACCGAAAACATTCAGTACTTC. It translates to CASSLVATENIQYF.

This clone was picked up a small number of times. The V and J genes are TRBV27 and TRBJ1-1; D is ambiguous. The CDR3 sequence is 13 residues long. Trimming pared 5 bases from V and 1 base from J, leaving 8 bases between. Germline loops: CDR1 MNHEY, CDR2 SMNVEV (reference sequence). The CDR3, as DNA: TGTGCCAGCAGTGTACAGAGGAACACTGAAGCTTTCTTT. Translated: CASSVQRNTEAFF.

About this clone itself: One end of the junction fails to match germline, which may point to a read error. The rearrangement uses TRBV30 and TRBJ1-3; 10 nucleotides align to TRBD1. Germline V gene sequence: CDR1 GTSNPN, CDR2 SVGIG (reference sequence). The CDR3 is 15 residues long. Written as DNA, the CDR3 is TGTGCCTGGAGTGTGGGGACAGGGGCTGGAAACATCATATATTTT. It is translated as CAWSVGTGAGNIIYF.

The V call is TRBV25-1, the J call TRBJ2-7, with 7 nucleotides matching TRBD1. V lost 3 bases to trimming and J lost 4 bases; unmatched junction nucleotides: 9. This CDR3 is built from 15 residues. Germline CDR1 MGHDK, CDR2 SYGVNS. The CDR3, as DNA: TGTGCCAGCAGTGACCCCGGGACAGTTTATTACGAGCAGTACTTC. Protein: CASSDPGTVYYEQYF.

The rearrangement joins TRBV9 to TRBJ2-7; 7 positions agree with TRBD1. The CDR3 runs to 14 residues. The V segment lost 0 bases and the J segment 3 bases; nucleotides outside the gene matches: 3. Germline V gives CDR1 SGDLS, CDR2 YYNGEE. The CDR3 is CASSVGDRVYEQYF. The CDR3 DNA reads as TGTGCCAGCAGCGTAGGTGACAGGGTCTACGAGCAGTACTTC.

V and J are TRBV28 and TRBJ2-1; D is undetermined. The CDR3 sequence is 14 residues long. The V end was cut by 2 bases, the J end by 5 bases, with 10 bases between. Germline loops: CDR1 MDHEN, CDR2 SYDVKM. The CDR3 sequence: CASSLVPEHNEQFF. The CDR3 DNA sequence: TGTGCCAGCAGTTTAGTGCCCGAACACAATGAGCAGTTCTTC.